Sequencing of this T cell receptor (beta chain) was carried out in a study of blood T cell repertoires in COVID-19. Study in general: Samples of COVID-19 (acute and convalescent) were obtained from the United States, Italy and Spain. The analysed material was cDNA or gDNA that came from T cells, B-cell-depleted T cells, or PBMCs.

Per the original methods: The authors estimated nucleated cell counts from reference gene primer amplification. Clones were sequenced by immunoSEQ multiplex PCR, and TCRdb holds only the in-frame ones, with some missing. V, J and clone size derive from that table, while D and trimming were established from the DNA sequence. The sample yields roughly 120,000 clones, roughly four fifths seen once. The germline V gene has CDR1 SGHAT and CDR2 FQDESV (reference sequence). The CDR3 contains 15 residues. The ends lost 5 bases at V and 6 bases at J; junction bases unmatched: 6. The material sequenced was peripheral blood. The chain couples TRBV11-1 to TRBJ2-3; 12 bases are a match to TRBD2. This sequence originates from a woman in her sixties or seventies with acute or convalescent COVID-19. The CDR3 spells CASSALAGGTDTQYF. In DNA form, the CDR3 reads TGTGCCAGCAGCGCACTAGCGGGGGGAACGGATACGCAGTATTTT. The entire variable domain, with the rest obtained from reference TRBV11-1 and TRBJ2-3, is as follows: EAEVAQSPRYKITEKSQAVAFWCDPISGHATLYWYRQILGQGPELLVQFQDESVVDDSQLPKDRFSAERLKGVDSTLKIQPAELGDSAMYLCASSALAGGTDTQYFGPGTRLTVL.